Each of the 16 T cell receptor beta chains below was sequenced from the same sample in a study of cytomegalovirus exposure and HLA in healthy donors. The primer mix had 60 Vbeta and 13 Jbeta primers. The assay was immunoSEQ multiplex PCR, and TCRdb's table has in-frame clones only and misses some. The sample holds over 150,000 clones. Material for sequencing was PBMCs. The receptors stem from a boy younger than 18 in good health and CMV-seronegative.

J is TRBJ1-1 and V is TRBV5-1; tentative D call: TRBD1 (6 bases). Trimming pared 0 bases from V and 3 bases from J, leaving 9 bases between. The germline CDR1 and CDR2 sequences are SGHRS and YFSETQ. CDR3 length: 14 amino acids. Here the CDR3 DNA reads TGCGCCAGCAGCTTGGGACAGGTATACACTGAAGCTTTCTTT. Translated: CASSLGQVYTEAFF.

The chain is built from TRBV11-2 and TRBJ2-1; no clear D. Germline V gene sequence: CDR1 SGHAT, CDR2 FQNNGV. With 1 base removed from V and 7 bases from J, the gap between germline ends came to 11 bases. The CDR3 is made up of 14 amino acids. CDR3 in DNA: TGTGCCAGCAGCTTAGGAGGCCCGCCAAATGAGCAGTTCTTC. This gives the protein CASSLGGPPNEQFF.

The genes are TRBV7-3 and TRBJ2-6; TRBD1 matches 7 bases. V lost 5 bases, J lost 2 bases, and 3 bases stayed unmatched. Germline CDR1 is SGHTA and CDR2 is FQGTGA. The CDR3 is 15 residues long. CDR3 bases: TGTGCCAGCAGCACAACAGGGGCTGGGGCCAACGTCCTGACTTTC. This codes for CASSTTGAGANVLTF. Together with reference TRBV7-3 and TRBJ2-6, the CDR3 gives the full variable domain: GAGVSQTPSNKVTEKGKYVELRCDPISGHTALYWYRQSLGQGPEFLIYFQGTGAADDSGLPNDRFFAVRPEGSVSTLKIQRTERGDSAVYLCASSTTGAGANVLTFGAGSRLTVL.

The rearrangement uses TRBV7-2 and TRBJ1-5; no firm D call. CDR1 and CDR2 from the germline V gene are SGHTA and FQGNSA. The CDR3 is 14 residues long. V was cut by 4 bases and J by 2 bases, with 9 bases left in between. The CDR3 coding sequence is TGTGCCAGCAGCTATGCCGGGGGCAATCAGCCCCAGCATTTT. Encoded protein: CASSYAGGNQPQHF.

The chain links TRBV5-1 to TRBJ1-1; maybe TRBD1 (6 bases). The CDR3 has 13 amino acids. The V end was cut by 4 bases, the J end by 5 bases, with 12 bases between. Germline V gene sequence: CDR1 SGHRS, CDR2 YFSETQ. The CDR3 spells CASSRTVSTEAFF. The CDR3 DNA reads as TGCGCCAGCAGCCGGACAGTGTCAACTGAAGCTTTCTTT. The variable domain in full, completed from reference TRBV5-1 and TRBJ1-1, reads KAGVTQTPRYLIKTRGQQVTLSCSPISGHRSVSWYQQTPGQGLQFLFEYFSETQRNKGNFPGRFSGRQFSNSRSEMNVSTLELGDSALYLCASSRTVSTEAFFGQGTRLTVV.

V usage is TRBV4-3 and J usage is TRBJ2-5; 8 nucleotides align to TRBD1. Germline CDR1 and CDR2: LGHNA and YSLEER. V was clipped by 3 bases and J by 5 bases; unmatched bases: 11. This CDR3 has 16 residues. The CDR3 region is CASSHLPTGERETQYF. The CDR3 nucleotides read TGCGCCAGCAGCCACCTCCCGACAGGGGAGAGGGAGACCCAGTACTTC.

The rearrangement links TRBV4-1 to TRBJ2-3; 8 bases line up with TRBD1. Unmatched junction bases numbered 11, after V lost 7 bases and J lost 8 bases. The germline gives CDR1 MGHRA, CDR2 YSYEKL. The CDR3 length is 14 residues. The chain's CDR3 is CASKETGVLRTQYF. CDR3 bases: TGCGCCAGCAAAGAGACAGGGGTTTTACGTACGCAGTATTTT.

This chain links TRBV2 with TRBJ1-1; D remains unclear. V was cut by 3 bases and J by 0 bases, with 5 bases left in between. Per germline, CDR1 SNHLY and CDR2 FYNNEI. The CDR3 runs 13 residues. The CDR3 is CASSDPVNTEAFF. The CDR3 nucleotides are TGTGCCAGCAGTGACCCGGTGAACACTGAAGCTTTCTTT. The full variable domain, completed using reference TRBV2 and TRBJ1-1, is EPEVTQTPSHQVTQMGQEVILRCVPISNHLYFYWYRQILGQKVEFLVSFYNNEISEKSEIFDDQFSVERPDGSNFTLKIRSTKLEDSAMYFCASSDPVNTEAFFGQGTRLTVV.

The chain couples TRBV4-2 to TRBJ1-6; D is unclear. Germline-derived CDR1 and CDR2 are LGHNA and YNFKEQ. The CDR3 is 17 amino acids. V lost 0 bases and J 0 bases, leaving 9 bases between the germline ends. The CDR3 spells CASSQDLTYSYNSPLHF. In DNA, the CDR3 is TGTGCCAGCAGCCAAGATCTTACCTACTCCTATAATTCACCCCTCCACTTT.

The chain links TRBV5-6 to TRBJ2-5; D possibly corresponds to TRBD2 (5 bases). The DNA end is a closer match to TRBJ2-7, so the J assignment may be wrong. Germline lookup yields CDR1 SGHDT and CDR2 YYEEEE. CDR3 length equals 15 residues. CDR3 protein: CASSLVGRAPIEQYF. CDR3 DNA: TGTGCCAGCAGCTTGGTTGGGAGAGCCCCCATCGAGCAGTACTTC.

This chain connects TRBV28 to TRBJ1-2; D unclear. The germline V and J ends were trimmed by 4 bases and 8 bases, with 14 bases remaining between them. This CDR3 is 13 amino acids long. In germline, CDR1 is MDHEN, CDR2 SYDVKM. The CDR3 coding sequence is TGTGCCAGCAGTTCCCCCACTCAGCGGGGCTACACCTTC. The encoded protein is CASSSPTQRGYTF.

This sequence joins TRBV5-1 and TRBJ2-2, with 9 bases lining up with TRBD1. CDR1 is SGHRS and CDR2 is YFSETQ in the germline V gene. The length of the CDR3 is 18 residues. Trimming removed 3 bases from V and 2 bases from J; junction bases left unmatched: 11. CDR3 region: CASSWTTGGEVNTGELFF. In DNA form, the CDR3 reads TGCGCCAGCAGCTGGACCACAGGGGGCGAGGTAAACACCGGGGAGCTGTTTTTT.

The chain has TRBV6-6 and TRBJ1-1; possibly TRBD1 for D (5 bases). The CDR3 is made up of 15 amino acids. With 6 bases removed from V and 1 base from J, the gap between germline ends came to 15 bases. Germline V gene data show CDR1 as MNHNY and CDR2 as SVGAGI (reference sequence). CDR3 in DNA: TGTGCCAGCAGGGGGGGATTCGACAGGAACACTGAAGCTTTCTTT. Its protein is CASRGGFDRNTEAFF.

The genes are TRBV28 and TRBJ1-6, with D unresolved. Trimming took off 8 bases at V and 15 bases at J, with 11 bases between the two ends. CDR1 is MDHEN and CDR2 is SYDVKM in the germline V gene. The CDR3 is 10 amino acids. The CDR3 spells CASYRQGLHF. The CDR3 bases are TGTGCCAGCTACCGACAAGGCCTCCACTTT.

Written as DNA, the CDR3 is TGTGCCAGCAGCTTATCGTCAGGGGGCGGAGATACGCAGTATTTT. This encodes CASSLSSGGGDTQYF. This chain links TRBV7-8 with TRBJ2-3; 8 nucleotides agree with TRBD1. CDR1 and CDR2 from the germline V gene are SGHVS and FQNEAQ. The CDR3 is made up of 15 amino acids. V was pared by 2 bases and J by 5 bases, with 6 bases of the junction left unmatched.

V and J are TRBV15 and TRBJ1-6; maybe TRBD1 (6 bases). Germline V gene data show CDR1 as LNHNV and CDR2 as YYDKDF (reference sequence). The CDR3 has 17 amino acids. V was shortened by 2 bases and J by 8 bases, with 19 bases between the two germline ends. CDR3 amino acids: CATSRIQGFNSDSPLHF. The CDR3 region has the DNA TGTGCCACCAGCAGAATACAGGGTTTTAATTCCGATTCACCCCTCCACTTT.